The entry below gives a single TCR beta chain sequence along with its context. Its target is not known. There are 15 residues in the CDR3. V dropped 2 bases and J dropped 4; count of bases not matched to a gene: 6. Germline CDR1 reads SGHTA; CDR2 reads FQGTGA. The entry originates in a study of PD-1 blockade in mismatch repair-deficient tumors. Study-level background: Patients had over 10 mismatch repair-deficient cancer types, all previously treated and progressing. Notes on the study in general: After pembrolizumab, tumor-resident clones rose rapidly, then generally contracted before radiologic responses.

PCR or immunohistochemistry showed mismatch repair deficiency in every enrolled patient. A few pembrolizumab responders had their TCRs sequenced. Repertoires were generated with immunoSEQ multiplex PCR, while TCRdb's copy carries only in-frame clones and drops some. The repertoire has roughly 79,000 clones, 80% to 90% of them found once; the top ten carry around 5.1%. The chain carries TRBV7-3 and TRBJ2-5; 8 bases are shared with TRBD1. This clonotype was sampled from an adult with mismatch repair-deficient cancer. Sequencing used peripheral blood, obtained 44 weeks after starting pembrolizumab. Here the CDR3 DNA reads TGTGCCAGCAGCTTAGGCCAGGGGGCAGGAGAGACCCAGTACTTC. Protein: CASSLGQGAGETQYF. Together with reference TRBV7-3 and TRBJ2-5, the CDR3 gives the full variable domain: GAGVSQTPSNKVTEKGKYVELRCDPISGHTALYWYRQSLGQGPEFLIYFQGTGAADDSGLPNDRFFAVRPEGSVSTLKIQRTERGDSAVYLCASSLGQGAGETQYFGPGTRLLVL.